This TCR beta chain derives from a study of cytomegalovirus exposure and HLA in healthy donors. Use of 60 Vbeta and 13 Jbeta primers characterized the PCR. TCRdb keeps only in-frame clones here, not all; method: immunoSEQ multiplex PCR. The sample carries around 130,000 clones, approximately 80% recorded once. The V and J ends lost 3 bases and 5 bases, in that order; junction bases with no gene match: 4. The CDR3 contains 14 residues. Germline CDR1 and CDR2: SGHNT and YYREEE (reference sequence). The clonotype comes from a boy between 2 and 10 years old in good health and CMV-seronegative. The rearrangement joins TRBV5-4 to TRBJ1-2, with 10 bases identical to TRBD1. Sequencing used PBMCs. CDR3 sequence reads: CASSWGTGDYGYTF. In DNA, the CDR3 is TGTGCCAGCAGCTGGGGGACAGGGGATTATGGCTACACCTTC.